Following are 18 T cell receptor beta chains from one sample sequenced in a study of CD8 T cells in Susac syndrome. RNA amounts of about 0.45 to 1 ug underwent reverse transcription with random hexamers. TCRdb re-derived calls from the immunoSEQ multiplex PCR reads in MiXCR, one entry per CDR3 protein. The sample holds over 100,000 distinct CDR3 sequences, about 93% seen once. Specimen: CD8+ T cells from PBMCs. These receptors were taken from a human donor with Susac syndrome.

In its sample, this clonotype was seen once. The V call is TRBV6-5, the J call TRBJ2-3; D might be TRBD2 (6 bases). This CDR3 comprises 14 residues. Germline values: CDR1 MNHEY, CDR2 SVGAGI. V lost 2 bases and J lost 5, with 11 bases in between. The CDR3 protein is CASSYGGTRDTQYF. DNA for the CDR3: TGTGCCAGCAGTTACGGAGGGACCAGAGATACGCAGTATTTT.

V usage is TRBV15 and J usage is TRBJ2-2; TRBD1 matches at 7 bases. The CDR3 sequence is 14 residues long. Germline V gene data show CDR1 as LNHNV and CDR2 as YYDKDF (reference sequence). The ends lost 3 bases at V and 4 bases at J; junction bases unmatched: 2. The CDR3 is CATSRDRTTGELFF. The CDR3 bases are TGTGCCACCAGCAGGGACAGGACCACCGGGGAGCTGTTTTTT.

CDR3 DNA sequence: TGCGCCAGCAGCTTGGGAGCGGGGGGCCTCTCCTACGAGCAGTACTTC. This sequence encodes CASSLGAGGLSYEQYF. V gene TRBV5-1 combines with J gene TRBJ2-7; 9 bases map to TRBD2. V gave up 0 bases and J gave up 0 bases; unmatched junction bases: 4. Germline CDR1 reads SGHRS; CDR2 reads YFSETQ. The CDR3 length is 16 residues.

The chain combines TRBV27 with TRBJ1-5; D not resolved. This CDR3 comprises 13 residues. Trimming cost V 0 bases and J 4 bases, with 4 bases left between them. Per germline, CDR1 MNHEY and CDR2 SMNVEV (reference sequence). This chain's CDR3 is CASSLSWNQPQHF. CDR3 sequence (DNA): TGTGCCAGCAGTTTATCATGGAATCAGCCCCAGCATTTT.

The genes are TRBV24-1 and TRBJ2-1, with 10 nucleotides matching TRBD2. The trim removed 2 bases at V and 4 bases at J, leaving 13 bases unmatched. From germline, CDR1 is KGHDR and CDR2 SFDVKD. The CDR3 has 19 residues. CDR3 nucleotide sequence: TGTGCCACCAGTGATTCGAACCTTGGTAGCGGGGGGCCGTACAATGAGCAGTTCTTC. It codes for CATSDSNLGSGGPYNEQFF.

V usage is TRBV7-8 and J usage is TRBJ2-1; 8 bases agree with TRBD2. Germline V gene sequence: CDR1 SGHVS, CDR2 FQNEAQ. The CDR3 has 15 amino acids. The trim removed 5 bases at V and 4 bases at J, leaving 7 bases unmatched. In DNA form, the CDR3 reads TGTGCCAGCAGCGACCGTAGCGGGACATACAATGAGCAGTTCTTC. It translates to CASSDRSGTYNEQFF.

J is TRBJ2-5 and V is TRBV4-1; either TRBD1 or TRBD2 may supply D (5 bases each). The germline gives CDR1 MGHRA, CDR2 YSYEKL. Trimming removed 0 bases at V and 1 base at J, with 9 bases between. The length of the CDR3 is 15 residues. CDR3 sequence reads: CASSQDLGVQETQYF. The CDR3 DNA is TGCGCCAGCAGCCAAGATTTGGGGGTCCAAGAGACCCAGTACTTC.

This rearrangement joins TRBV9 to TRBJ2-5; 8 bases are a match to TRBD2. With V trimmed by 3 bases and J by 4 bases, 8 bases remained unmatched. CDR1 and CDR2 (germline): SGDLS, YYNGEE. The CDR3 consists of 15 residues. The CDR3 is CASSAPPGGRETQYF. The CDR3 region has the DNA TGTGCCAGCAGCGCCCCCCCGGGGGGGCGAGAGACCCAGTACTTC.

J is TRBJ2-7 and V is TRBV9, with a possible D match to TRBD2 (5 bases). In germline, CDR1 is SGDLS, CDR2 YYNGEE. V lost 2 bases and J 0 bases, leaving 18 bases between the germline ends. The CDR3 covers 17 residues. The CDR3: CASSVRAEALNSYEQYF. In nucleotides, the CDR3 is TGTGCCAGCAGCGTGAGGGCCGAGGCACTGAACTCCTACGAGCAGTACTTC.

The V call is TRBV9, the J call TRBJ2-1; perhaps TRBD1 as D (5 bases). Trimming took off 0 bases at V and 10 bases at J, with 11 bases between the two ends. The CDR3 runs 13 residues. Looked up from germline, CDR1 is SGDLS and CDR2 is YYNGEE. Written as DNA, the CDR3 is TGTGCCAGCAGCGTAGGGGGCCGGATAGAGCAGTTCTTC. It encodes CASSVGGRIEQFF. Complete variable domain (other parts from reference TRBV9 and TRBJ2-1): DSGVTQTPKHLITATGQRVTLRCSPRSGDLSVYWYQQSLDQGLQFLIQYYNGEERAKGNILERFSAQQFPDLHSELNLSSLELGDSALYFCASSVGGRIEQFFGPGTRLTVL.

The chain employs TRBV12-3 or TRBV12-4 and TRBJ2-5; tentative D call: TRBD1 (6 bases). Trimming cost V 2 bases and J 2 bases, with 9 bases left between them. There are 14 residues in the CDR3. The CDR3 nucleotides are TGTGCCAGCAGTTTAATGACAGGTCAAGAGACCCAGTACTTC. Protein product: CASSLMTGQETQYF.

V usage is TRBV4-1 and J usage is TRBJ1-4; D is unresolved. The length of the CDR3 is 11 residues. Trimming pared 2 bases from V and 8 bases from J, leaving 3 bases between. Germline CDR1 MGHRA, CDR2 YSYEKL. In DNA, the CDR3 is TGCGCCAGCAGCCAACGGGAAAAACTGTTTTTT. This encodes CASSQREKLFF.

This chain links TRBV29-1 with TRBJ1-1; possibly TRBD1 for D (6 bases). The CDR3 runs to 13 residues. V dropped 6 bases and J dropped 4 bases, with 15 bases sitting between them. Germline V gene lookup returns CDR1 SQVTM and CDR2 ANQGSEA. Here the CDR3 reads CSVRMGGGTEAFF. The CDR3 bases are TGCAGCGTGAGGATGGGGGGCGGCACTGAAGCTTTCTTT. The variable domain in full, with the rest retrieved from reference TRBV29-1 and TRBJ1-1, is SAVISQKPSRDICQRGTSLTIQCQVDSQVTMMFWYRQQPGQSLTLIATANQGSEATYESGFVIDKFPISRPNLTFSTLTVSNMSPEDSSIYLCSVRMGGGTEAFFGQGTRLTVV.

CDR3 region: CASSVGGSPYEQYF. In DNA, the CDR3 is TGTGCCAGCAGCGTAGGCGGCAGTCCCTACGAGCAGTACTTC. The V and J genes are TRBV9 and TRBJ2-7; D gene uncertain. Germline CDR1 and CDR2: SGDLS and YYNGEE. The CDR3 sequence is 14 residues long. Deletions cut 0 bases from V and 2 bases from J, with 9 bases between.

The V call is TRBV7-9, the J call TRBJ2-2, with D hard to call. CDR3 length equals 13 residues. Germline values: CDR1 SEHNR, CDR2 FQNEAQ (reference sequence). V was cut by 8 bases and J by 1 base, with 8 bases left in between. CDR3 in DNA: TGTGCCAGCGGGCAGGAGAACACCGGGGAGCTGTTTTTT. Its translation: CASGQENTGELFF. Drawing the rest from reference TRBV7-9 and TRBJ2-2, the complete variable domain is DTGVSQNPRHKITKRGQNVTFRCDPISEHNRLYWYRQTLGQGPEFLTYFQNEAQLEKSRLLSDRFSAERPKGSFSTLEIQRTEQGDSAMYLCASGQENTGELFFGEGSRLTVL.

CDR3 loop: CSARAGLSETQYF. Here the CDR3 DNA reads TGCAGTGCTAGGGCGGGACTCTCCGAGACCCAGTACTTC. This chain joins TRBV20-1 and TRBJ2-5, with D perhaps TRBD2 (6 bases). The CDR3 covers 13 residues. Trimming removed 3 bases at V and 5 bases at J, with 13 bases between. Germline CDR1 DFQATT, CDR2 SNEGSKA (reference sequence).

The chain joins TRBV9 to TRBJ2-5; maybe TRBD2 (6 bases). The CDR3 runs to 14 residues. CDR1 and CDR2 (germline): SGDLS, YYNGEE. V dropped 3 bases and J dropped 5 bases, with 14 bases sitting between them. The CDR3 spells CASSGAGLVETQYF. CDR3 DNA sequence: TGTGCCAGCAGCGGGGCGGGGTTGGTGGAGACCCAGTACTTC.

The CDR3 sequence: CASSLEISTDTQYF. In DNA, the CDR3 is TGCGCCAGCAGCTTGGAGATAAGCACAGATACGCAGTATTTT. The rearrangement uses TRBV5-1 and TRBJ2-3; D remains ambiguous. Germline CDR1 and CDR2: SGHRS and YFSETQ. The CDR3 length is 14 residues. V lost 0 bases and J lost 0, with 5 bases in between. The full variable domain, with the rest looked up from reference TRBV5-1 and TRBJ2-3, is KAGVTQTPRYLIKTRGQQVTLSCSPISGHRSVSWYQQTPGQGLQFLFEYFSETQRNKGNFPGRFSGRQFSNSRSEMNVSTLELGDSALYLCASSLEISTDTQYFGPGTRLTVL.